A selection of T cell receptor beta chains follows, all from one sample in a study of blood T cell repertoires in COVID-19. TCRdb's table, derived via immunoSEQ multiplex PCR, lists solely in-frame clones and lacks some. The sample yields 50,000 to 65,000 clones, about nine tenths seen once. The sample comprised peripheral blood. The source is a woman older than 75 with COVID-19, enrolled during active disease. The CDR3 runs from the conserved cysteine through the conserved F or W. D genes are given only for firm matches. Clone size is not always given. Where it is, it says once, few, many or a class for expanded clones.

size | D | J | V | DNA | CDR3
- | - | TRBJ1-1 | TRBV6-5 | TGTGCCAGCAGTTACTTCGGGTCTGAAGCTTTCTTT | CASSYFGSEAFF
- | - | TRBJ1-5 | TRBV7-2 | TGTGCCAGCAGCTTAGCGGGAGGGGTTAGGCAGCCCCAGCATTTT | CASSLAGGVRQPQHF
- | TRBD1 | TRBJ1-2 | TRBV6-5 | TGTGCCAGCAGGTCAGGGGGCGCGGGCGGCTACACCTTC | CASRSGGAGGYTF
- | - | TRBJ2-3 | TRBV5-1 | TGCGCCAGCAGCCCCGACCCCGGGAGCACAGATACGCAGTATTTT | CASSPDPGSTDTQYF
- | - | TRBJ1-1 | TRBV27 | TGTGCCAGCAGCCAAACCTTACAGGGCACAGCTTTCTTT | CASSQTLQGTAFF
- | TRBD1 | TRBJ2-3 | TRBV3-1/TRBV3-2 | TGTGCCAGCAGCCAAGAGGGGACAGGGTATGAAGATACGCAGTATTTT | CASSQEGTGYEDTQYF
- | - | TRBJ2-1 | TRBV18 | TGTGCCAGCTCACGTCGGGAACACTCCTACAATGAGCAGTTCTTC | CASSRREHSYNEQFF
- | - | TRBJ2-3 | TRBV18 | TGTGCCAGCTTTTACGGGTCTAGCACAGATACGCAGTATTTT | CASFYGSSTDTQYF
- | - | TRBJ2-7 | TRBV29-1 | TGCAGCGTTGGAATGGTACCTAACGAGCAGTACTTC | CSVGMVPNEQYF
- | TRBD1 | TRBJ1-2 | TRBV7-2 | TGTGCCAGCAGCTCTTGGACAGGGACCTATGGCTACACCTTC | CASSSWTGTYGYTF
- | TRBD2 | TRBJ2-1 | TRBV6-1 | TGTGCCAGCAGTTATCTCGGGGGGGATGAGCAGTTCTTC | CASSYLGGDEQFF
few | - | TRBJ2-1 | TRBV5-1 | TGCGCCAGCAGCTTGGTGGGGCAGTTGTACAATGAGCAGTTCTTC | CASSLVGQLYNEQFF
- | - | TRBJ1-2 | TRBV11-2 | TGTGCCAGCAGCTTACGGGGGGAGAACTATGGCTACACCTTC | CASSLRGENYGYTF
few | TRBD2 | TRBJ2-5 | TRBV5-1 | TGCGCCAGCAGCTTCATTCTAGCGGGAGTAAGGGTCCAAGAGACCCAGTACTTC | CASSFILAGVRVQETQYF
once | - | TRBJ1-4 | TRBV30 | TGTGCCTGGAGTGAAGGTTGCAGGGTAAGTGAAAAACTGTTTTTT | CAWSEGCRVSEKLFF
- | - | TRBJ2-3 | TRBV5-1 | TGCGCCAGCAGCCCCGGACAAAGCACAGATACGCAGTATTTT | CASSPGQSTDTQYF
- | - | TRBJ2-1 | TRBV11-3 | TGTGCCAGCAGTGCTAACTACAATGAGCAGTTCTTC | CASSANYNEQFF
- | - | TRBJ1-5 | TRBV4-1 | TGCGCCAGCAGCCAAGATGGGAGTTATCAGCCCCAGCATTTT | CASSQDGSYQPQHF
- | - | TRBJ1-5 | TRBV6-5 | TGTGCCAGCGGCGAGAGGTCCTCTAATCAGCCCCAGCATTTT | CASGERSSNQPQHF
- | TRBD1 | TRBJ1-5 | TRBV5-5 | TGTGCCAGCAGCCCGACAGGGGATCAGCCCCAGCATTTT | CASSPTGDQPQHF
- | TRBD2 | TRBJ2-7 | TRBV2 | TGTGCCAGCAGTGTAGAGCGGGGGCCTTCCTACGAGCAGTACTTC | CASSVERGPSYEQYF
few | TRBD1 | TRBJ1-5 | TRBV5-6 | TGTGCCAGCAGCGCACAGGGGTATGGCAATCAGCCCCAGCATTTT | CASSAQGYGNQPQHF
medium-sized | - | TRBJ1-5 | TRBV5-5 | TGTGCCAGCAGCTTGGCAGGGAATCAGCCCCAGCATTTT | CASSLAGNQPQHF
- | - | TRBJ2-1 | TRBV7-9 | TGTGCCAGCAGCTTACAGCGCCGGAATGAGCAGTTCTTC | CASSLQRRNEQFF
- | TRBD1 | TRBJ1-1 | TRBV24-1 | TGTGCCACCAAAGGACAGGGGGGGACTGAAGCTTTCTTT | CATKGQGGTEAFF
- | TRBD1 | TRBJ2-2 | TRBV11-2 | TGTGCCAGCAGCTACGCGGGACAGGGTGTAAACACCGGGGAGCTGTTTTTT | CASSYAGQGVNTGELFF
- | TRBD2 | TRBJ2-3 | TRBV6-4 | TGTGCCAGCAGTTCCCTAGCGGGGGCCCGCACAGATACGCAGTATTTT | CASSSLAGARTDTQYF
- | TRBD2 | TRBJ2-7 | TRBV10-3 | TGTGCCATCAGTGTACTAGCGGGGGAGTACGAGCAGTACTTC | CAISVLAGEYEQYF
- | - | TRBJ2-3 | TRBV5-4 | TGTGCCAGCAGCTTGTGGCAGACTAGCACAGATACGCAGTATTTT | CASSLWQTSTDTQYF
- | - | TRBJ1-1 | TRBV9 | TGTGCCAGCAGCGTAGCCCCGGGGAGGGGCACTGAAGCTTTCTTT | CASSVAPGRGTEAFF
- | TRBD1 | TRBJ1-2 | TRBV11-3 | TGTGCCAGCAGCTTAACCCACAGGGGGAACTATGGCTACACCTTC | CASSLTHRGNYGYTF
- | TRBD1 | TRBJ1-1 | TRBV6-5 | TGTGCCAGCAGTTTGGGACAGTCCTACACTGAAGCTTTCTTT | CASSLGQSYTEAFF
- | TRBD1 | TRBJ2-1 | TRBV10-3 | TGTGCCATCAGGGGGACAGGCAATGAGCAGTTCTTC | CAIRGTGNEQFF
- | - | TRBJ1-6 | TRBV30 | TGTGCCTGGAAGCGGAGCTCCTATAATTCACCCCTCCACTTT | CAWKRSSYNSPLHF
- | - | TRBJ1-2 | TRBV24-1 | TGTGCCACCAGTGATTCCGACAGGTCCTATGGCTACACCTTC | CATSDSDRSYGYTF
few | - | TRBJ1-1 | TRBV19 | TGTGCCAGTAGTAACACAGGGAGGGCCAGCACTGAAGCTTTCTTT | CASSNTGRASTEAFF
- | TRBD1 | TRBJ2-6 | TRBV4-1 | TGCGCCAGCAGCCCGACAGGGAACTCTGGGGCCAACGTCCTGACTTTC | CASSPTGNSGANVLTF
- | - | TRBJ2-7 | TRBV2 | TGTGCCAGCGGAACGGCGGGGAGTGTCTTCGGGCAGTACTTC | CASGTAGSVFGQYF
- | - | TRBJ1-1 | TRBV5-4 | TGTGCCAGCAGCCCCTGGAGGGGGGGCACTGAAGCTTTCTTT | CASSPWRGGTEAFF
- | - | TRBJ2-3 | TRBV9 | TGTGCCAGCAGCGCTACCGTAAGCACAGATACGCAGTATTTT | CASSATVSTDTQYF
- | TRBD1 | TRBJ1-1 | TRBV19 | TGTGCCAGTAGATGGGAAGGGACAGGGGGAACTGAAGCTTTCTTT | CASRWEGTGGTEAFF
- | TRBD1 | TRBJ1-1 | TRBV6-5 | TGTGCCAGCAGTTCCACAGGGGGCAATACTGAAGCTTTCTTT | CASSSTGGNTEAFF
- | TRBD1 | TRBJ2-7 | TRBV12-3/TRBV12-4 | TGTGCCAGCAGTTTGCAGGGGGCGTACGAGCAGTACTTC | CASSLQGAYEQYF
- | TRBD1 | TRBJ1-6 | TRBV7-9 | TGTGCCAGCAGCTTAGGATTGGAGACAGGGGGTCGGGGGAATTCACCCCTCCACTTT | CASSLGLETGGRGNSPLHF